This TCR beta chain was profiled in a study of blood T cell repertoires in COVID-19. At the level of the study: COVID-19 samples from acute and convalescent phases originated in the United States, Italy and Spain.

In the original processing: The authors estimated nucleated cell counts from reference gene primer amplification. Using immunoSEQ multiplex PCR, the repertoire was profiled, and TCRdb retains in-frame clones only, with some absent. V, J and clone size are taken as reported in that table, and D and trimming were inferred from the DNA itself. Counted here are about 260,000 clones, around 84% occurring once; the ten biggest clones make up roughly 4%. Germline V gene sequence: CDR1 SGHTA, CDR2 FQGNSA. The CDR3 spans 13 residues. Trimming shortened V by 3 bases and J by 6 bases, and 10 bases separated the two germline ends.

The chain couples TRBV7-2 to TRBJ2-3; unclear D gene. Material: PBMCs or T cells enriched from blood (not recorded which). The sequence came from a man aged 30-40 years with acute COVID-19. Here the CDR3 DNA reads TGTGCCAGCAGCTTGGCCAACCTGGATACGCAGTATTTT. Translating gives CASSLANLDTQYF.